This T cell receptor beta chain was obtained from a study of CD8 T cells in Susac syndrome. As for this clonotype: One end of the junction varies from germline; a read error may be responsible.

Germline V CDR1 and CDR2: LNHNV, YYDKDF (reference sequence). This CDR3 region has 13 residues. RNA in amounts of roughly 0.5 to 1 ug was reverse transcribed with random hexamers. MiXCR was run by TCRdb on the immunoSEQ multiplex PCR reads, yielding one entry per CDR3 protein. The table records over 150,000 distinct CDR3 sequences, over 90% of them present only once. The sequenced sample was CD4+ T cells from PBMCs. This clonotype was obtained from a human donor with multiple sclerosis. V is TRBV15 and J is TRBJ2-1, with D perhaps matching TRBD2 (5 bases). As DNA, the CDR3 is TGTGCCACCAGCAGAGAAGTCCTAGCAGCTATCTCATTC. Its protein is CATSREVLAAISF.